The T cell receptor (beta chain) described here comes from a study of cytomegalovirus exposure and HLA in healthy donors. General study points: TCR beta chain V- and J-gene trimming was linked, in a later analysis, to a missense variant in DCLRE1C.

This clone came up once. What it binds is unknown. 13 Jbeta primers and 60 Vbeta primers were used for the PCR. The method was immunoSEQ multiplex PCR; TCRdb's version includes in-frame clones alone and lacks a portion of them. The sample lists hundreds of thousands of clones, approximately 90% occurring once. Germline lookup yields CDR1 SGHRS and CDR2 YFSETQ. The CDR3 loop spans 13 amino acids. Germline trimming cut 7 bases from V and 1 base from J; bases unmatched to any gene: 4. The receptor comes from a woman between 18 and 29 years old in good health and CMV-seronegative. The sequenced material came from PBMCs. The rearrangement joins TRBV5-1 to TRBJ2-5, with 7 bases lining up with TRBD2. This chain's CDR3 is CASGRGSQETQYF. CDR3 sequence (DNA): TGCGCCAGCGGGCGGGGGAGCCAAGAGACCCAGTACTTC.